The 10 T cell receptor beta chains below come from one sample, sequenced in a study of blood T cells in healthy people across ages. A second 7 to 11 cycle PCR used barcoded and J-beta primers. Each CDR3 protein is one row after TCRdb ran MiXCR on the 5' RACE reads. The table shows hundreds of thousands of distinct CDR3 sequences, with about half occurring only once. Sequenced sample: blood. Receptors originate from a woman aged 60-75 years in good health.

V is TRBV6-5 and J is TRBJ2-4; 7 positions agree with TRBD2. The J call may not be correct, given that the DNA end is closer to TRBJ2-7. There are 14 residues in the CDR3. CDR1 and CDR2 from the germline V gene are MNHEY and SVGAGI. CDR3 bases: TGTGCCAGCAGTTACCAGCGCGGGAGCTACGAGCAGTACTTC. The encoded protein is CASSYQRGSYEQYF.

This clonotype was counted only a few times. A much larger clone differs by one base, so this may be a read error. This chain joins TRBV4-3 and TRBJ2-6; 7 nucleotides agree with TRBD2. V shed 0 bases, J shed 4 bases, and the junction held 6 bases outside the gene matches. The CDR3 has 17 residues. CDR1 is LGHNA, CDR2 YSLEER, per germline. CDR3 in DNA: TGCGCCAGCAGCCAAGATCCCCGGGGGGTCGGGGCCAACGTCCTGACTTTC. Amino acid sequence: CASSQDPRGVGANVLTF.

The J gene is TRBJ2-3, the V gene TRBV6-2 or TRBV6-3; TRBD1 is a possible D gene (6 bases). Trimming removed 6 bases from V and 2 bases from J, with 15 bases in between. The germline V gene has CDR1 MNHEY and CDR2 SVGEGT. The CDR3 has 15 amino acids. CDR3 loop: CASRLPGTNTDTQYF. DNA for the CDR3: TGTGCCAGCAGACTCCCGGGGACAAACACAGATACGCAGTATTTT.

This clonotype was seen more than once but under ten times. V is TRBV10-3 and J is TRBJ2-7; 12 bases line up with TRBD2. Germline V lookup: CDR1 ENHRY, CDR2 SYGVKD. Trimming took 8 bases from V and 3 from J; bases not matched to a gene: 5. CDR3 length: 14 residues. Here the CDR3 DNA reads TGTGCCATCTCGCTAGCGGGAGGGGTCTACGAGCAGTACTTC. This encodes CAISLAGGVYEQYF.

This CDR3 reads CASSVGQGFYNEQYF. The CDR3 DNA follows: TGTGCCAGCAGTGTAGGACAGGGTTTTTACAATGAGCAGTACTTC. The chain carries TRBV6-6 and TRBJ2-7, with 8 bases aligning to TRBD1. V gave up 5 bases and J gave up 7 bases; unmatched junction bases: 13. Germline V lookup: CDR1 MNHNY, CDR2 SVGAGI (reference sequence). This CDR3 contains 15 residues.

V usage is TRBV29-1 and J usage is TRBJ1-1; a weak D match, TRBD1 (6 bases). This CDR3 contains 12 residues. The V and J ends lost 7 bases and 3 bases respectively, with 12 bases between them. Germline V gene data show CDR1 as SQVTM and CDR2 as ANQGSEA. CDR3 DNA: TGCAGCGCCCTAGAGGGGGACACTGAAGCTTTCTTT. Translating it yields CSALEGDTEAFF.

The chain recombines TRBV7-2 with TRBJ2-7; D might be TRBD2 (5 bases). Germline V CDR1 and CDR2: SGHTA, FQGNSA. The CDR3 has 14 residues. Trimming removed 6 bases from V and 3 bases from J, with 15 bases in between. The CDR3 region is CASSSSWPGYEQYF. In nucleotides, the CDR3 is TGTGCCAGCAGTTCTAGCTGGCCCGGCTACGAGCAGTACTTC.

This clonotype was seen many times. The chain recombines TRBV20-1 with TRBJ2-7; 7 bases map to TRBD1. V lost 7 bases and J lost 4; bases outside the gene matches: 10. The CDR3 totals 13 residues. Germline CDR1 and CDR2: DFQATT and SNEGSKA (reference sequence). The CDR3 sequence: CSEVAGGSYEQYF. The CDR3 DNA follows: TGCAGTGAGGTGGCAGGGGGTAGTTACGAGCAGTACTTC.

The chain couples TRBV2 to TRBJ2-1, with D hard to call. CDR1 is SNHLY, CDR2 FYNNEI, per germline. Between the trimmed V and J ends, which lost 0 bases and 14 bases, there was a span of 11 bases. This CDR3 has 12 amino acids. CDR3 bases: TGTGCCAGCAGTGAAGCGACTTGGTTGGAGTTCTTC. Amino acids: CASSEATWLEFF.

The J gene is TRBJ2-7, the V gene TRBV7-2; TRBD2 aligns across 8 bases. The germline CDR1 and CDR2 sequences are SGHTA and FQGNSA. V trimming: 5 bases; J trimming: 4 bases; junction bases outside the gene matches: 4. The CDR3 has 13 residues. CDR3 sequence reads: CASSRSGKYEQYF. The CDR3 nucleotides read TGTGCCAGCAGCCGTAGCGGGAAGTACGAGCAGTACTTC.